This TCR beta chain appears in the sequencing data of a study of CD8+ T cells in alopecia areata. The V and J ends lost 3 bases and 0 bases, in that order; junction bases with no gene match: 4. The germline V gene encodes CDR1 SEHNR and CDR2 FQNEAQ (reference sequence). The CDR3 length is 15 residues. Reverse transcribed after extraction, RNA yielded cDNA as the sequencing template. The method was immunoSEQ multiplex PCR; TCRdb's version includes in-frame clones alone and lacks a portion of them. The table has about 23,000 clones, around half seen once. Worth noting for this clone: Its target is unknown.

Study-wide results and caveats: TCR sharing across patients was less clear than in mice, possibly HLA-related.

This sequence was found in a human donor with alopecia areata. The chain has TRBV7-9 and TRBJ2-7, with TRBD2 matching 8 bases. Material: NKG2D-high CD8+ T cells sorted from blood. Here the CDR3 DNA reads TGTGCCAGCAGCTTCCCTAGCGGGCTCTCCTACGAGCAGTACTTC. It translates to CASSFPSGLSYEQYF. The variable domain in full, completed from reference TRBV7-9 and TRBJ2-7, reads DTGVSQNPRHKITKRGQNVTFRCDPISEHNRLYWYRQTLGQGPEFLTYFQNEAQLEKSRLLSDRFSAERPKGSFSTLEIQRTEQGDSAMYLCASSFPSGLSYEQYFGPGTRLTVT.